Here is one T cell receptor beta chain with its context. This clone came up a few times. It has no known antigen specificity. Base-call qualities are not available, and no considerably larger clone is one nucleotide away. The cohort consisted of more than 650 healthy bone marrow donors. All cohort members were sampled while nominally healthy, although unrecorded immune exposures were likely present. The donor tested CMV seronegative and was one of the 352 seronegative cohort members. Every donor gave a peripheral blood sample, and the peripheral blood mononuclear cells from that sample were used for TCR beta sequencing. Genomic DNA extraction from the blood cell samples was performed with the Qiagen DNeasy Blood Extraction Kit. Libraries were prepared through the immunoSEQ multiplex PCR assay. For the multiplex PCR, a mixture combining 60 forward primers for TCR Vbeta segments and 13 reverse primers for TCR Jbeta segments was used. A multiplex PCR assay on genomic DNA amplified the CDR3 region of rearranged TCR beta genes. The Illumina HiSeq System was used to sequence the amplified TCR beta libraries as 87-base-pair reads. The source study handled its data this way. A later analysis tallied roughly 78 million unique TCR beta chains across the 610 or so repertoires, and some 12 million of those chains were shared by two or more donors. A nearest-neighbor algorithm error-corrected the raw reads and collapsed the reads into unique sequences, merging closely related sequences to remove PCR and sequencing errors. CDR3 sequences were aligned to IMGT reference sequences to assign V, D and J gene segments. For a sequence to be retained, a match of at least six nucleotides was required to both a V gene segment and a J gene segment. Rearrangements were called productive when the CDR3 lacked stop codons and stayed in frame with V and J; all others were non-productive. Following IMGT convention, CDR3 was defined as the stretch from the second conserved V-encoded cysteine to the conserved J-encoded phenylalanine. In an earlier analysis of roughly 610 of the donors, sequences lacking an unambiguous match to a single V gene segment were excluded. An earlier analysis of a few hundred of the donors classified V segments as functional when productive rearrangements were above 56.7% and as segregating when the standard deviation between donors was above 5%. A statistical classification framework was built for diagnosing cytomegalovirus status from the catalog of TCR beta chain sequences. A later analysis assigned V and J genes by comparing TCR nucleotide sequences with IMGT/GENE-DB human TR gene sequences. Using the TCRdist pipeline, a later analysis assigned CDR3 sequences along with most-parsimonious VDJ recombination scenarios. In a later analysis, each TCR beta chain was defined by its CDR3 amino acid sequence together with its V-gene family, and reads lacking a unique V-gene family were excluded. In a later analysis, fewer than 600 highly shared, low-generation-probability nucleotide sequences were removed to address suspected cross-contamination and a sequencing artifact. A later analysis calculated a clonal expansion index for each public chain from normalized within-repertoire ranks of inferred template counts. In a later analysis, generation probabilities were computed using a VDJ recombination model fitted to out-of-frame rearrangements, and the results were checked against IGoR. In a later analysis, hypergeometric tests were used to score TCR-TCR, TCR-HLA and TCR-CMV co-occurrence, with a repertoire-size bias correction applied to TCR pairs. In a later analysis, false discovery rates were estimated by permuting HLA or CMV assignments 20 times. A later analysis grouped co-occurring TCRs with DBSCAN, adding TCRdist sequence similarity when clustering within HLA-allele-positive subsets. For co-occurrence clustering, repertoires with fewer than 30,000 or more than 120,000 public chains were excluded, along with roughly 5 repertoires with anomalous nucleotide sharing. In its TCRdb copy, this immuneACCESS table keeps in-frame sequences only and misses some clones. Where compared with another copy, unresolved V genes explain less than half of these, and the others have no known cause. V, J and clone size derive from that table, while D and trimming were established from the DNA sequence. The sample records about 110,000 clones, around 75% of which are singletons. More than 2% of the sample is taken by the ten largest.

This entry comes from a study of cytomegalovirus exposure and HLA in healthy donors (TCRdb year 2017). The study in broad terms: An earlier analysis of about 560 of the donors reported approximately 280 Gb of sequence data and 95 million to 120 million unique TCR beta sequences obtained from some 200 million T cells. In an earlier analysis of 500 to 650 of the donors, high-throughput TCR beta sequencing was used to judge whether each TCR beta V gene segment behaved as functional or pseudogenic. Among 300 to 500 genotyped donors of the cohort, an average of approximately 200,000 unique TCR beta nucleotide sequences was sequenced per donor, of which roughly 17% were non-productive. All discovery cohort repertoires had been generated on a single sequencing platform. Roughly 310 gigabases of sequencing data and around 87 million unique TCR sequences were included in an early release covering 500 to 750 HLA-typed donors. The genetic ancestry cluster associated with self-reported Caucasian donors included about four fifths of the approximately 430 genotyped donors. Using immunosequencing, the study profiled T cell repertoires from about 620 subjects and related those repertoires to cytomegalovirus serostatus. HLA typing included class I and class II loci at four-digit resolution. To predict cytomegalovirus infection status, the study combined high-throughput TCR immunosequencing, statistical association of individual TCRs with disease status, and machine learning. Rather than drawing on any new phenotypic data, the later analysis identified candidate immune exposures from TCR beta sequences and the way those sequences occurred across donors. Genome-wide SNP genotypes for about 60% of the 666 donors were used in a later genetic analysis, which treated that subset as a discovery cohort. Several DR-DQ haplotypes were treated as single units for association and clustering because of strong linkage in the cohort. The study aimed to test whether signatures of past pathogen exposure could be identified by cataloging public T cell receptors. The number of donors typed differed by locus, with about 629-640 for A, B, C, DRB1 and DQB1, around 560 for DQA1, approximately 580 for DPA1, and approximately 470 for DPB1. Along with the approximately 700-subject first cohort, a separate validation cohort of around 110 different subjects was used. In a later analysis, previously published TCR beta repertoires from roughly 710 donors were re-analyzed and high-resolution HLA genotyping was added so that TCR occurrence patterns could be studied. Donor age, sex, ethnicity and CMV serostatus were collected together with the repertoire data.

V sheds 1 base and J sheds 6 bases, leaving 9 bases between their ends. CDR3 length: 13 amino acids, cysteine to phenylalanine. Left in the record is the CDR3 DNA by itself, 39 bases read in frame from the first base. Sequences SGHRS (CDR1) and YFSETQ (CDR2) are obtained from the germline V gene. Study-level results and caveats: According to the authors, the approach could potentially be generalized to other disease states and immunological phenotypes. In a later analysis, TCR association rates were found to vary across HLA loci, with the most associated TCRs seen for DRB1 alleles and the fewest for HLA-C alleles. Assigning TCR associations to individual alleles was difficult when HLA alleles, especially DR and DQ, strongly co-occurred. A cluster of highly shared sequence variants was judged likely to be a technical artifact of the sequencing pipeline. Because counts were too low, roughly 16 rarely observed V segments, including chromosome 9 orphons, were left out of the earlier analysis of 500 to 750 of the donors. In vitro tests confirmed that a few of the cytomegalovirus-associated TCR beta chains recognize cytomegalovirus antigens. An association between a missense DCLRE1C variant and V-gene and J-gene trimming of TCR beta chains was found in a later genetic analysis and replicated in an independent cohort. Linkage disequilibrium might explain the correlated functional status among segregating V segments, but an unknown experimental factor could not be excluded. In the study, approximately 150 TCR beta chains were listed as associated with cytomegalovirus. In a later analysis, several top co-occurrence clusters were reported to appear linked to parvovirus B19, influenza, CMV and Epstein-Barr virus. For the cohort, immune exposure information was limited to CMV serostatus. The presence/absence analyses assumed that sequencing depth was roughly uniform across donors, and that assumption may not be true. This cohort had only TCR beta chains sequenced, and the lack of alpha or paired-chain data limited which features could be detected. Most TCR sequences were observed very rarely across donors, whereas some public TCRs were present in many individuals. In a later analysis, around 17,000 TCR beta sequences were associated with specific HLA alleles at a false discovery rate of 0.05. In an earlier analysis of some 500 of the donors, most TCR beta V segments were observed in productive rearrangements about 87% or about 30% of the time, broadly matching IMGT annotations. Compared with equally common non-associated chains, HLA-associated TCR beta chains in a later analysis were more clonally expanded and had lower generation probabilities. The classifier was reported to diagnose cytomegalovirus status with high specificity and sensitivity in both the original cohort and the validation cohort. The 87-base-pair reads could not distinguish some IMGT-functional V segments, including TRBV6-2 and TRBV6-3, so those segments were excluded. A later genetic analysis reported fewer N-insertions in productive TCRs among donors in an Asian-associated ancestry cluster than the roughly 640-donor mean. HLA typing was unavailable for some donors at each locus, so association tests used only the typed subset. Most CMV-associated TCR beta chains appeared to be HLA-restricted in a later analysis, and the HLA associations seemed to be driven largely by CMV exposure. A further reported finding was that TCR beta sequences accurately predicted the HLA-A and HLA-B alleles for most subjects in the first cohort.

The receptor chain draws on TRBV5-1 and TRBJ2-3; confidence is insufficient to name the D gene. The receptor was isolated from a man aged 35-49 years in good health and CMV-seronegative. Sequenced sample: PBMCs. The CDR3 protein sequence reads: CASSLPQADTQYF. In nucleotide form, the sequence is TGCGCCAGCAGCTTGCCACAAGCGGATACGCAGTATTTT.